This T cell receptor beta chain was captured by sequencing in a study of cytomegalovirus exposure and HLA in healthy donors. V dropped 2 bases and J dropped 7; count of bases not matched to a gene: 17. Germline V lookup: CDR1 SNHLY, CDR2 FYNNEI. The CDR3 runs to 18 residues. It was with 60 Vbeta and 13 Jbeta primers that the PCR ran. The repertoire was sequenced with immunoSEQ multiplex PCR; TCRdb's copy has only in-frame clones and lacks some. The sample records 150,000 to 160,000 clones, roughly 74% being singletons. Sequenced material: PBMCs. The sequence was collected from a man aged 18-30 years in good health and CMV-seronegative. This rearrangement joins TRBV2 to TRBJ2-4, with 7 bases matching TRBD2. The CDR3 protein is CASSERGGGRSTINIQYF. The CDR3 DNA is TGTGCCAGCAGTGAAAGGGGCGGGGGAAGGAGTACAATCAACATTCAGTACTTC. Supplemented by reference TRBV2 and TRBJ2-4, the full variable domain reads EPEVTQTPSHQVTQMGQEVILRCVPISNHLYFYWYRQILGQKVEFLVSFYNNEISEKSEIFDDQFSVERPDGSNFTLKIRSTKLEDSAMYFCASSERGGGRSTINIQYFGAGTRLSVL.